The 18 T cell receptor beta chains below all came from one sample that was sequenced in a study of blood T cell repertoires in COVID-19. TCRdb keeps only in-frame clones here, not all; method: immunoSEQ multiplex PCR. Altogether 160,000 or so clones are present, about 81% being singletons, with the ten largest covering about a tenth. The sequenced material came from peripheral blood. These TCRs come from a human donor in a cohort sampled during active COVID-19.

The genes are TRBV19 and TRBJ1-6; no firm D call. CDR1 and CDR2 from the germline V gene are LNHDA and SQIVND (reference sequence). V was shortened by 5 bases and J by 4 bases, with 9 bases between the two germline ends. The CDR3 has 14 amino acids. The CDR3: CASSRDRYNSPLHF. Written as DNA, the CDR3 is TGTGCCAGTAGTCGGGATAGGTATAATTCACCCCTCCACTTT.

This clone was detected once. The chain recombines TRBV15 with TRBJ2-7, with D perhaps matching TRBD2 (5 bases). The CDR3 runs 16 residues. Germline V lookup: CDR1 LNHNV, CDR2 YYDKDF (reference sequence). V shed 0 bases and J shed 6 bases, with 18 bases lying between them. For the CDR3, the DNA is TGTGCCACCAGCAGAGAGAGGTTGAGGGAGTCGACCGAGCAGTACTTC. Encoded protein: CATSRERLRESTEQYF. Using reference TRBV15 and TRBJ2-7 for the parts outside the CDR3, the full variable domain is DAMVIQNPRYQVTQFGKPVTLSCSQTLNHNVMYWYQQKSSQAPKLLFHYYDKDFNNEADTPDNFQSRRPNTSFCFLDIRSPGLGDTAMYLCATSRERLRESTEQYFGPGTRLTVT.

The chain has TRBV6-5 and TRBJ2-7; perhaps TRBD1 as D (7 bases). The germline CDR1 and CDR2 sequences are MNHEY and SVGAGI. Between the trimmed V and J ends, which lost 6 bases and 3 bases, there was a span of 12 bases. The CDR3 spans 13 residues. The CDR3 here is CASRNQGGYEQYF. The CDR3 bases are TGTGCCAGCAGAAATCAGGGGGGCTACGAGCAGTACTTC.

V is TRBV18 and J is TRBJ2-1; 10 nucleotides align to TRBD2. The V segment lost 0 bases and the J segment 9 bases; nucleotides outside the gene matches: 2. The germline gives CDR1 KGHSH, CDR2 LQKENI. This CDR3 spans 14 amino acids. CDR3 DNA: TGTGCCAGCTCACCACCGCTAGCGGGGGTTGAGCAGTTCTTC. It encodes CASSPPLAGVEQFF.

The chain is built from TRBV7-9 and TRBJ2-7; TRBD1 might be the D (6 bases). The V end was cut by 8 bases, the J end by 4 bases, with 21 bases between. Germline-derived CDR1 and CDR2 are SEHNR and FQNEAQ (reference sequence). The CDR3 is 15 amino acids. Written as DNA, the CDR3 is TGTGCCAGCTACCGGGACACTCACGGCGGGTACGAGCAGTACTTC. It translates to CASYRDTHGGYEQYF.

The V and J genes are TRBV4-3 and TRBJ2-2; 8 bases line up with TRBD2. Germline V gene sequence: CDR1 LGHNA, CDR2 YSLEER. The CDR3 consists of 16 residues. V shed 0 bases and J 7 bases; nucleotides not matched to a gene: 7. The CDR3 loop is CASSQEVGGAIGELFF. CDR3 in DNA: TGCGCCAGCAGCCAAGAAGTCGGGGGGGCTATCGGGGAGCTGTTTTTT.

The V gene is TRBV7-3, the J gene TRBJ2-2, with D possibly being TRBD1 (5 bases). The CDR3 is made up of 15 amino acids. From germline, CDR1 is SGHTA and CDR2 FQGTGA. Trimming removed 3 bases from V and 2 bases from J, with 10 bases in between. The DNA for the CDR3 is TGTGCCAGCAGCTTGGTCCAGGGAAACACCGGGGAGCTGTTTTTT. Amino acid sequence: CASSLVQGNTGELFF. The complete variable domain, with remaining parts taken from reference TRBV7-3 and TRBJ2-2, reads GAGVSQTPSNKVTEKGKYVELRCDPISGHTALYWYRQSLGQGPEFLIYFQGTGAADDSGLPNDRFFAVRPEGSVSTLKIQRTERGDSAVYLCASSLVQGNTGELFFGEGSRLTVL.

V gene TRBV6-2 or TRBV6-3 combines with J gene TRBJ2-3; tentatively, D is TRBD2 (5 bases). The germline V gene has CDR1 MNHEY and CDR2 SVGEGT. The V end was cut by 4 bases, the J end by 1 base, with 15 bases between. The CDR3 covers 16 residues. The CDR3 DNA reads as TGTGCCAGCAGTTCCCCCATGAGGGCCGGCACAGATACGCAGTATTTT. It codes for CASSSPMRAGTDTQYF.

V and J are TRBV7-6 and TRBJ1-5; TRBD1 matches 8 bases. From germline, CDR1 is SGHVS and CDR2 FNYEAQ. There are 15 residues in the CDR3. V shed 3 bases and J 7 bases; nucleotides not matched to a gene: 8. The CDR3 sequence: CASSLESGGLQPQHF. The CDR3 bases are TGTGCCAGCAGCTTGGAGTCAGGGGGCCTGCAGCCCCAGCATTTT. The full variable domain, its missing parts supplied by reference TRBV7-6 and TRBJ1-5, is GAGVSQSPRYKVTKRGQDVALRCDPISGHVSLYWYRQALGQGPEFLTYFNYEAQQDKSGLPNDRFSAERPEGSISTLTIQRTEQRDSAMYRCASSLESGGLQPQHFGDGTRLSIL.

J is TRBJ2-3 and V is TRBV4-3, with 9 bases fitting TRBD1. V gave up 0 bases and J gave up 3 bases; unmatched junction bases: 7. This CDR3 has 17 amino acids. Looked up from germline, CDR1 is LGHNA and CDR2 is YSLEER. CDR3 loop: CASSQDPRQGVTDTQYF. Written as DNA, the CDR3 is TGCGCCAGCAGCCAAGATCCCCGACAGGGGGTGACAGATACGCAGTATTTT.

The chain is built from TRBV4-3 and TRBJ1-3; possible D gene TRBD1, 6 bases. The ends were cut back, 4 bases at V and 4 bases at J, with 14 bases in the middle. The CDR3 loop spans 15 amino acids. Germline CDR1 LGHNA, CDR2 YSLEER. CDR3 protein: CASSRSTGLGNTIYF. Here the CDR3 DNA reads TGCGCCAGCAGCCGAAGTACAGGGTTGGGAAACACCATATATTTT.

The chain recombines TRBV4-3 with TRBJ2-3; possibly TRBD2 for D (6 bases). CDR1 LGHNA and CDR2 YSLEER come from the germline V gene. The CDR3 extends over 16 amino acids. Deletions cut 2 bases from V and 1 base from J, with 13 bases between. The CDR3 nucleotides are TGCGCCAGCAGCCAAAGCCGGGACTTCCGCACAGATACGCAGTATTTT. Its protein is CASSQSRDFRTDTQYF.

The chain employs TRBV5-5 and TRBJ1-5; 8 nucleotides line up with TRBD1. There are 15 residues in the CDR3. J gave up 7 bases and V 4 bases, and 10 bases lay outside the gene matches. Germline CDR1 and CDR2: SGHKS and YYEKEE (reference sequence). The CDR3 region is CASSLDRGYNQPQHF. The CDR3 coding sequence is TGTGCCAGCAGCCTTGACAGGGGCTACAACCAGCCCCAGCATTTT.

The chain recombines TRBV3-1 (or the pseudogene TRBV3-2) with TRBJ2-1; 11 bases align to TRBD1. There are 12 residues in the CDR3. Germline CDR1 and CDR2: LGHDT and YNNKEL (reference sequence). J gave up 12 bases and V 6 bases, and 4 bases lay outside the gene matches. The CDR3 sequence: CASSSGTGGQFF. DNA for the CDR3: TGTGCCAGCAGTTCTGGGACAGGGGGGCAGTTCTTC.

The chain employs TRBV2 and TRBJ2-2; perhaps TRBD1 as D (5 bases). V gave up 4 bases and J gave up 6 bases, with 15 bases separating them. Germline values: CDR1 SNHLY, CDR2 FYNNEI. This CDR3 comprises 15 residues. The CDR3 here is CASSAKLDNAGELFF. The CDR3 coding sequence is TGTGCCAGCAGTGCTAAGTTGGACAACGCCGGGGAGCTGTTTTTT.

This clone was detected a few times. This rearrangement joins TRBV9 to TRBJ2-7; TRBD2 matches at 7 bases. The length of the CDR3 is 14 residues. V trimming: 5 bases; J trimming: 7 bases; junction bases outside the gene matches: 12. Germline V gives CDR1 SGDLS, CDR2 YYNGEE. The CDR3 loop reads CASSSGLEPAEQYF. The CDR3 bases are TGTGCCAGCAGTTCAGGACTAGAGCCCGCAGAGCAGTACTTC.

The J gene is TRBJ2-3, the V gene TRBV6-2 or TRBV6-3; TRBD2 is a possible D gene (6 bases). Deletions cut 6 bases from V and 3 bases from J, with 22 bases between. The germline CDR1 and CDR2 sequences are MNHEY and SVGEGT. This CDR3 has 17 residues. The CDR3, as DNA: TGTGCCAGCAGCCCAGGGCCGACTAGGCTCTTTACAGATACGCAGTATTTT. Translated: CASSPGPTRLFTDTQYF.

This chain uses TRBV11-3 with TRBJ1-1; unclear D gene. The germline V gene has CDR1 SGHNT and CDR2 YENEEA. V was trimmed by 2 bases and J by 11 bases, leaving 15 bases between them. CDR3 length equals 13 residues. DNA of the CDR3: TGTGCCAGCAGCTTAAACCGGCAGGCCTCGGCTTTCTTT. This translates into CASSLNRQASAFF.